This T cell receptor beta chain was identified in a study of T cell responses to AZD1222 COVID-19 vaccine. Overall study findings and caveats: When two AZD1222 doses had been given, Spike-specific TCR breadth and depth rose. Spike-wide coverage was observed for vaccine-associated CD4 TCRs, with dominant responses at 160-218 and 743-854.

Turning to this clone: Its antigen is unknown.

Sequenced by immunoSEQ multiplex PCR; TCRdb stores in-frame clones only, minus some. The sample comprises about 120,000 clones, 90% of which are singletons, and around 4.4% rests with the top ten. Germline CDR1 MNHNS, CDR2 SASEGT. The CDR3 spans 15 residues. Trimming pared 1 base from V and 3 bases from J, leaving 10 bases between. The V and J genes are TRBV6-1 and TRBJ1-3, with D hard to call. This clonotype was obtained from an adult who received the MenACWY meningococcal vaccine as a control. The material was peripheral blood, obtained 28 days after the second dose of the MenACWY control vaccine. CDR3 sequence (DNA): TGTGCCAGCAGTGAAGTAGGGTATGTTGGAAACACCATATATTTT. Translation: CASSEVGYVGNTIYF.